The rows below give T cell receptor beta chains drawn from one sample of a study of blood T cell repertoires in COVID-19. The data were produced by immunoSEQ multiplex PCR, yet TCRdb's version contains in-frame clones alone and is incomplete. Altogether more than 250,000 clones are present, around 87% being singletons, with the ten largest covering 1%. Sequencing input: peripheral blood. The origin of the receptors is a man aged 50 or older with active or convalescent COVID-19. CDR3s include the opening cysteine and the closing phenylalanine or tryptophan. D genes are given only for firm matches. A row's size may be missing; if present it is once, few, many or a size class.

TRBV6-5	NA	NA	TRBJ1-2	TGTGCCAGCTCTGGCCAGTGGGCTTACTATGGCTACACCTTC	CASSGQWAYYGYTF
TRBV2	NA	NA	TRBJ1-1	TGTGCCAGCAGTATCGGGAGGGGCACTGAAGCTTTCTTT	CASSIGRGTEAFF
TRBV6-5	NA	NA	TRBJ1-3	TGTGCCAGCAGTTACTCGGAGGGAAGCGGAAACACCATATATTTT	CASSYSEGSGNTIYF
TRBV28	NA	NA	TRBJ2-2	TGTGCCAGCAGTCCTGCCGCGCTCCCGGGGACCGGGGAGCTGTTTTTT	CASSPAALPGTGELFF
TRBV29-1	NA	TRBD1	TRBJ2-3	TGCAGCGTTGACAGGGGGCGTACAGATACGCAGTATTTT	CSVDRGRTDTQYF
TRBV7-2	few	NA	TRBJ1-3	TGTGCCAGCAGCTTAGCCCAGGGTGGCGGAAACACCATATATTTT	CASSLAQGGGNTIYF
TRBV15	once	TRBD1	TRBJ1-5	TGTGCCACCAAGAGAACCGGGACAGGGAATCAGCCCCAGCATTTT	CATKRTGTGNQPQHF
TRBV7-2	NA	TRBD1	TRBJ1-3	TGTGCCAGCAGCTTGACAGGGCCTGGAAACACCATATATTTT	CASSLTGPGNTIYF
TRBV2	NA	NA	TRBJ2-7	TGTGCCAGCAGTGAACTAGCGTTTACCTACGAGCAGTACTTC	CASSELAFTYEQYF
TRBV11-2	NA	TRBD2	TRBJ2-5	TGTGCCAGCAGCCCTCGACTAGCGGGCCAAGAGACCCAGTACTTC	CASSPRLAGQETQYF
TRBV11-1	NA	NA	TRBJ2-3	TGTGCCAGCAGCTTGCGGGGCACAGATATGCAGTATTTT	CASSLRGTDMQYF
TRBV5-1	NA	NA	TRBJ2-2	TGCGCCAGCATCTTCCCGACGGACGGGATGAACACCGGGGAGCTGTTTTTT	CASIFPTDGMNTGELFF
TRBV11-2	NA	TRBD1	TRBJ2-7	TGTGCCAGCAGCTTAATCAGGGGGCGATCCTACGAGCAGTACTTC	CASSLIRGRSYEQYF
TRBV9	many	NA	TRBJ1-1	TGTGCCAGCAGCGGTCCGGGACACAGCTCTGAAGCTTTCTTT	CASSGPGHSSEAFF
TRBV7-2	NA	NA	TRBJ1-1	TGTGCCAGCAGAGGACAGATGAACACTGAAGCTTTCTTT	CASRGQMNTEAFF
TRBV5-4	once	NA	TRBJ1-2	TGTGCCAGCAGCTCGGGTTTTCGAGGCTACACCTTC	CASSSGFRGYTF
TRBV28	NA	NA	TRBJ1-4	TGTGCCAGCAGCTTACTTCACACTGAAAAACTGTTTTTT	CASSLLHTEKLFF
TRBV2	NA	TRBD2	TRBJ2-2	TGTGGCAGCAAGTATCAGACTAGCGGGGCCGGGGAGCTGTTTTTT	CGSKYQTSGAGELFF
TRBV4-3	NA	NA	TRBJ1-6	TGCGCCAGCAGCCAAGATTCCGGGCGGGGCTGGGGGTCACCCCTCCACTTT	CASSQDSGRGWGSPLHF
TRBV28	NA	NA	TRBJ1-1	TGTGCCAGCAGTCCAGGGTACACTGAAGCTTTCTTT	CASSPGYTEAFF
TRBV28	NA	NA	TRBJ1-4	TGTGCCAGCAGACTGGGGGGAAACTATGAAAAACTGTTTTTT	CASRLGGNYEKLFF
TRBV2	NA	TRBD1	TRBJ2-3	TGTGCCAGCAGTGCGACAGGGGGGACAGATACGCAGTATTTT	CASSATGGTDTQYF
TRBV30	once	TRBD2	TRBJ2-3	TGTGCCTGGAGGCGGGGGGTCACAGATACGCAGTATTTT	CAWRRGVTDTQYF
TRBV28	NA	TRBD1	TRBJ1-2	TGTGCCAGCAGTTTTGGGGACAGGATTAACTATGGCTACACCTTC	CASSFGDRINYGYTF
TRBV6-6	NA	NA	TRBJ1-5	TGTGCCAGCAGTTACTCGAGCCTCGGGAATCAGCCCCAGCATTTT	CASSYSSLGNQPQHF
TRBV2	NA	NA	TRBJ2-5	TGTGCCAGCAGTGACCGAGGGGAGACCCAGTACTTC	CASSDRGETQYF
TRBV12-5	NA	NA	TRBJ2-1	TGTGCTAGTGGTTTGGGACGGGCCTACAATGAGCAGTTCTTC	CASGLGRAYNEQFF
TRBV11-2	NA	NA	TRBJ1-5	TGTGCCAGCAGCTTAGATCAAGCAGGGTCTCAGCATTTT	CASSLDQAGSQHF
TRBV9	NA	TRBD1	TRBJ1-2	TGTGCCAGCAGCATCGAGGACAGGGGAATTGGCTACACCTTC	CASSIEDRGIGYTF
TRBV7-2	NA	TRBD2	TRBJ2-2	TGTGCCAGCAGCCGGGCTAGCGGGGGGCGGGACGGGGAGCTGTTTTTT	CASSRASGGRDGELFF
TRBV2	NA	TRBD1	TRBJ1-2	TGTGCCAGCAGTGAAGAGGCGACAGGGGGTGGCTACACCTTC	CASSEEATGGGYTF
TRBV29-1	once	TRBD1	TRBJ1-5	TGCAGCGCCTGGACAGGGCCCAATCAGCCCCAGCATTTT	CSAWTGPNQPQHF
TRBV19	NA	NA	TRBJ1-4	TGTGCCAGTAGTATCGGTCAAGGAATTCACTCGGGGGAAAAACTGTTTTTT	CASSIGQGIHSGEKLFF
TRBV5-1	NA	NA	TRBJ1-1	TGCGCCAGCAGCTTTAGCATAATTGACACTGAAGCTTTCTTT	CASSFSIIDTEAFF
TRBV19	NA	NA	TRBJ1-1	TGTGCCAGTAGATCAGGGTCTGTGAACACTGAAGCTTTCTTT	CASRSGSVNTEAFF
TRBV29-1	once	TRBD2	TRBJ2-1	TGCAGCGCCCGACTAGCGGGACATGAGCAGTTCTTC	CSARLAGHEQFF
TRBV24-1	NA	NA	TRBJ1-6	TGTGCCACCAGTGATGCCCGAGACTCCAATTCACCCCTCCACTTT	CATSDARDSNSPLHF
TRBV6-5	NA	TRBD2	TRBJ2-1	TGTGCCAGCAGATCGGGGGGTCCCTACAATGAGCAGTTCTTC	CASRSGGPYNEQFF
TRBV19	NA	TRBD2	TRBJ2-5	TGTGCCAGTAGTACCGCGGGAGGGCCCACACGAGAGACCCAGTACTTC	CASSTAGGPTRETQYF
TRBV23-1	NA	NA	TRBJ2-7	TGCGCCAGCAGTCAATCCCCCAGGGGCGCACCGATCTACGAGCAGTACTTC	CASSQSPRGAPIYEQYF
TRBV7-2	NA	TRBD1	TRBJ2-7	TGTGCCAGCAGCCGGGACAGGGGATCCTACGAGCAGTACTTC	CASSRDRGSYEQYF
TRBV10-3	NA	NA	TRBJ2-2	TGTGCCATCAGTGAGGGAGAAAACACCGGGGAGCTGTTTTTT	CAISEGENTGELFF
TRBV7-2	few	TRBD1	TRBJ1-3	TGTGCCAGCAGCCCGATGGGACAGGGGGCTGGAAACACCATATATTTT	CASSPMGQGAGNTIYF
TRBV25-1	NA	TRBD1	TRBJ1-5	TGTGCCAGCAGTGAGGGCGGGACAGGGAAGGAGCAGCCCCAGCATTTT	CASSEGGTGKEQPQHF
TRBV12-3/TRBV12-4	NA	TRBD1	TRBJ2-1	TGTGCCAGCAGCCGACAGGGTTCGGGTGAGCAGTTCTTC	CASSRQGSGEQFF
TRBV28	NA	NA	TRBJ1-2	TGTGCCAGCAGATACCAAGCGTTCTATGGCTACACCTTC	CASRYQAFYGYTF
TRBV10-3	NA	TRBD1	TRBJ1-1	TGTGCCATCAGTTCCTCGGGACAGGGTACTACTGAAGCTTTCTTT	CAISSSGQGTTEAFF
TRBV9	NA	TRBD1	TRBJ2-5	TGTGCCAGCAGCGTAGGCAGGGGGCAAGAGACCCAGTACTTC	CASSVGRGQETQYF
TRBV6-4	NA	TRBD1	TRBJ1-1	TGTGCCAGCAGTGAGCAATCAGGGGGCACGGCTTTCTTT	CASSEQSGGTAFF
TRBV28	NA	TRBD1	TRBJ1-2	TGTGCCAGCAGTCCGTGGACAGGGAGGAACTATGGCTACACCTTC	CASSPWTGRNYGYTF
TRBV9	NA	NA	TRBJ2-3	TGTGCCAGCAGCGGGGGGACTAGCACAGATACGCAGTATTTT	CASSGGTSTDTQYF
TRBV19	NA	NA	TRBJ1-5	TGTGCCAGTAGTATTTCCCAGGGTCGTGGCAATCAGCCCCAGCATTTT	CASSISQGRGNQPQHF